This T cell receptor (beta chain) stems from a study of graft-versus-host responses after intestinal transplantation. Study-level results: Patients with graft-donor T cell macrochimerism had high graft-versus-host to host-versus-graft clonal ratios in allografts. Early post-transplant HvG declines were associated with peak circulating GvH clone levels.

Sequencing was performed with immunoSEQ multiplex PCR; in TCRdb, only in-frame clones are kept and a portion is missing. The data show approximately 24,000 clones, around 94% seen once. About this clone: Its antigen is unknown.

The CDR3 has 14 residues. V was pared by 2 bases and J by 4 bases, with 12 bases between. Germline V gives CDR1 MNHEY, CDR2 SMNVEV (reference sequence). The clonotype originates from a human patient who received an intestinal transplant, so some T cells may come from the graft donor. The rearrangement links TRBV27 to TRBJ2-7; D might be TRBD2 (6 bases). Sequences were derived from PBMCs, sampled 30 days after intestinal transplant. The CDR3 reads CASSLGRGDYEQYF. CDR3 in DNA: TGTGCCAGCAGTTTAGGGCGGGGTGATTACGAGCAGTACTTC.